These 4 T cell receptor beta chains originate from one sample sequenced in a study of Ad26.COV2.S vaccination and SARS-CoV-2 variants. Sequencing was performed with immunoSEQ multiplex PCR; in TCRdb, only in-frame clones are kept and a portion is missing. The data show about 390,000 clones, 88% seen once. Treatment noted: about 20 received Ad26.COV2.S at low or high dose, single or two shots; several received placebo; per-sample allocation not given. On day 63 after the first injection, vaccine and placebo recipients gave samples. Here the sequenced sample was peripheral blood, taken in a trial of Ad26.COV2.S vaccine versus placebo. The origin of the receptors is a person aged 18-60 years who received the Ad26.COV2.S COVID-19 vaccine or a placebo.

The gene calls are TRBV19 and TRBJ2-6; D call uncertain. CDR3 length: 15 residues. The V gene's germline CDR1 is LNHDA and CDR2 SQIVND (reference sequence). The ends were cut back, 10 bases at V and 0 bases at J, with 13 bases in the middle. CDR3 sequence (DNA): TGTGCCACTGCACGGATCAACTCTGGGGCCAACGTCCTGACTTTC. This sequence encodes CATARINSGANVLTF.

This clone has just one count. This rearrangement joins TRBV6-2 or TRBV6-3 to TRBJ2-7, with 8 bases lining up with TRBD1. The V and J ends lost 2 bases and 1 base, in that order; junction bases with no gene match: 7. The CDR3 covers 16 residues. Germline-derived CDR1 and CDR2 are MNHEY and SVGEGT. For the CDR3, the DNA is TGTGCCAGCAGTTACGGACAGGGAAGACGATCCTACGAGCAGTACTTC. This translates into CASSYGQGRRSYEQYF.

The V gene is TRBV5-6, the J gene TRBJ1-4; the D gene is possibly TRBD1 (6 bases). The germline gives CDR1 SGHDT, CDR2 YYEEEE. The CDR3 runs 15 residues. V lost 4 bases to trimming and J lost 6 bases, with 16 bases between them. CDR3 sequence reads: CASSARGAGDEKLFF. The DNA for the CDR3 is TGTGCCAGCAGCGCCCGGGGGGCCGGGGATGAAAAACTGTTTTTT.

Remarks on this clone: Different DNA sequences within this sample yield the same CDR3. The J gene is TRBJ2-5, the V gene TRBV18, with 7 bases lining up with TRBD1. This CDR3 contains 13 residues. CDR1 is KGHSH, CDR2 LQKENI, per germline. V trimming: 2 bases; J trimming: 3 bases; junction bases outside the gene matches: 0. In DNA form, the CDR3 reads TGTGCCAGCTCACCAGGGACAGAAGAGACCCAGTACTTC. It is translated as CASSPGTEETQYF.